A selection of T cell receptor beta chains follows, all from one sample in a study of shared clonotypes between healthy human individuals. The method was immunoSEQ multiplex PCR; TCRdb's version includes in-frame clones alone and lacks a portion of them. The table lists roughly 520,000 clones, 95% to 96% of them singletons. Sequencing used naive CD4+ T cells sorted from blood. The receptors originated from a woman aged 25 to 39 in good health. CDR3s include the opening cysteine and the closing phenylalanine or tryptophan. The D gene is left open where the match is weak. Rows may omit the clone size; those that give it use once, few, many or a size class.

V gene: TRBV6-5; J gene: TRBJ1-4; CDR3 length: 15; D gene: -; clone size: -; CDR3 DNA: TGTGCCAGCAGCTGGGGGGGTTCAACTAATGAAAAACTGTTTTTT; CDR3 protein: CASSWGGSTNEKLFF
V gene: TRBV19; J gene: TRBJ1-2; CDR3 length: 13; D gene: -; clone size: -; CDR3 DNA: TGTGCCAGTAGTCAAACAGGTGGGTCTGGCTACACCTTC; CDR3 protein: CASSQTGGSGYTF
V gene: TRBV5-1; J gene: TRBJ1-5; CDR3 length: 14; D gene: -; clone size: -; CDR3 DNA: TGCGCCAGCAGCTTGGGTTACGGGCATCAGCCCCAGCATTTT; CDR3 protein: CASSLGYGHQPQHF
V gene: TRBV28; J gene: TRBJ1-5; CDR3 length: 12; D gene: -; clone size: -; CDR3 DNA: TGTGCCAGCATTGGGGCGGCTCAGCCCCAGCATTTT; CDR3 protein: CASIGAAQPQHF
V gene: TRBV6-1; J gene: TRBJ2-5; CDR3 length: 17; D gene: -; clone size: -; CDR3 DNA: TGTGCCAGCAGTGAAGCGCTTCTCGGAGGGGGTGGAGAGACCCAGTACTTC; CDR3 protein: CASSEALLGGGGETQYF
V gene: TRBV11-2; J gene: TRBJ2-1; CDR3 length: 13; D gene: -; clone size: -; CDR3 DNA: TGTGCCAGCAGCTCGGACGGCTACAATGAGCAGTTCTTC; CDR3 protein: CASSSDGYNEQFF
V gene: TRBV6-1; J gene: TRBJ2-3; CDR3 length: 16; D gene: -; clone size: -; CDR3 DNA: TGTGCCAGCAGTGAGGGCGCAAAGAGGGGCACAGATACGCAGTATTTT; CDR3 protein: CASSEGAKRGTDTQYF
V gene: TRBV6-1; J gene: TRBJ1-1; CDR3 length: 10; D gene: -; clone size: -; CDR3 DNA: TGTGCCAGCAGTGAAGGAGTAGCTTTCTTT; CDR3 protein: CASSEGVAFF
V gene: TRBV28; J gene: TRBJ2-7; CDR3 length: 15; D gene: -; clone size: -; CDR3 DNA: TGTGCCAGCAGGTCGGTTGGTCCCACCGCAAACGAGCAGTACTTC; CDR3 protein: CASRSVGPTANEQYF
V gene: TRBV28; J gene: TRBJ2-3; CDR3 length: 14; D gene: -; clone size: -; CDR3 DNA: TGTGCCAGCACCCTGGGAAGGCCGAAAGATACGCAGTATTTT; CDR3 protein: CASTLGRPKDTQYF
V gene: TRBV4-1; J gene: TRBJ2-5; CDR3 length: 15; D gene: TRBD1; clone size: -; CDR3 DNA: TGCGCCAGCAGCCAAGGCGGGACAGGCCTGGAGACCCAGTACTTC; CDR3 protein: CASSQGGTGLETQYF
V gene: TRBV4-1; J gene: TRBJ2-5; CDR3 length: 14; D gene: TRBD1; clone size: -; CDR3 DNA: TGCGCCAGCAGCCACAGGGGGCGAGGGGAGACCCAGTACTTC; CDR3 protein: CASSHRGRGETQYF
V gene: TRBV19; J gene: TRBJ2-7; CDR3 length: 15; D gene: TRBD1; clone size: -; CDR3 DNA: TGTGCCAGTAGTACGGACAGGGAAAGGACCTACGAGCAGTACTTC; CDR3 protein: CASSTDRERTYEQYF
V gene: TRBV6-9; J gene: TRBJ1-1; CDR3 length: 14; D gene: -; clone size: -; CDR3 DNA: TGTGCCAGCACCCGACCGACGGCGGGGACTGAAGCTTTCTTT; CDR3 protein: CASTRPTAGTEAFF
V gene: TRBV7-2; J gene: TRBJ2-4; CDR3 length: 14; D gene: -; clone size: -; CDR3 DNA: TGTGCCAGCAGCTTAAACGGAGCCAAAAACATTCAGTACTTC; CDR3 protein: CASSLNGAKNIQYF
V gene: TRBV18; J gene: TRBJ2-1; CDR3 length: 13; D gene: -; clone size: once; CDR3 DNA: TGTGCCAGCTCACCACCCGCACTCCAGGAGCAGTTCTTC; CDR3 protein: CASSPPALQEQFF
V gene: TRBV7-9; J gene: TRBJ2-4; CDR3 length: 15; D gene: TRBD2; clone size: -; CDR3 DNA: TGTGCCAGCAGCTTAGGCGGGCTAGCGGCAGACATTCAGTACTTC; CDR3 protein: CASSLGGLAADIQYF
V gene: TRBV7-9; J gene: TRBJ1-2; CDR3 length: 14; D gene: -; clone size: -; CDR3 DNA: TGTGCCAGCAGCTTAGACAAGGGCTTCTATGGCTACACCTTC; CDR3 protein: CASSLDKGFYGYTF
V gene: TRBV18; J gene: TRBJ1-4; CDR3 length: 15; D gene: -; clone size: -; CDR3 DNA: TGTGCCAGCTCACCGGCGGGGGATGCTAATGAAAAACTGTTTTTT; CDR3 protein: CASSPAGDANEKLFF
V gene: TRBV18; J gene: TRBJ2-2; CDR3 length: 14; D gene: TRBD1; clone size: -; CDR3 DNA: TGTGCCAGCTCACCTCGGACAGGGACCGGGGAGCTGTTTTTT; CDR3 protein: CASSPRTGTGELFF
V gene: TRBV15; J gene: TRBJ2-2; CDR3 length: 15; D gene: TRBD2; clone size: -; CDR3 DNA: TGTGCCACCAGCAGAGCAAGCGGGACGACCGGGGAGCTGTTTTTT; CDR3 protein: CATSRASGTTGELFF
V gene: TRBV6-5; J gene: TRBJ2-5; CDR3 length: 15; D gene: -; clone size: -; CDR3 DNA: TGTGCCAGCAGTTACTCAGGTCCGAGACTAGGGTCCCAGTACTTC; CDR3 protein: CASSYSGPRLGSQYF
V gene: TRBV5-1; J gene: TRBJ2-1; CDR3 length: 15; D gene: TRBD2; clone size: -; CDR3 DNA: TGCGCCAGCAGCTTTACTAGCGGCTCCTACAATGAGCAGTTCTTC; CDR3 protein: CASSFTSGSYNEQFF
V gene: TRBV6-1; J gene: TRBJ2-7; CDR3 length: 13; D gene: TRBD1; clone size: -; CDR3 DNA: TGTGCCACTCAGGGGGCACGTGGATCCGAGCAGTACTTC; CDR3 protein: CATQGARGSEQYF
V gene: TRBV4-1; J gene: TRBJ2-7; CDR3 length: 14; D gene: -; clone size: -; CDR3 DNA: TGCGCCAGCAGCCAAGTGCTGGGCCTTTACGAGCAGTACTTC; CDR3 protein: CASSQVLGLYEQYF
V gene: TRBV30; J gene: TRBJ2-7; CDR3 length: 15; D gene: TRBD1; clone size: once; CDR3 DNA: TGTGCCTGGAGTGTGGACAGGGAATTATGGGGCGAGCAGTACTTC; CDR3 protein: CAWSVDRELWGEQYF
V gene: TRBV28; J gene: TRBJ1-5; CDR3 length: 17; D gene: TRBD1; clone size: -; CDR3 DNA: TGTGCCAGCAGTTTAAGGGGACAGGGGGTATTGAATCAGCCCCAGCATTTT; CDR3 protein: CASSLRGQGVLNQPQHF
V gene: TRBV11-2; J gene: TRBJ2-7; CDR3 length: 15; D gene: -; clone size: -; CDR3 DNA: TGTGCCAGCAGCTGGAATAGCGGCCAGGCCAGCGAGCAGTACTTC; CDR3 protein: CASSWNSGQASEQYF